This record looks at one T cell receptor beta chain sequence and its context. Its cognate antigen is unknown. This sample is drawn from a study of T cell repertoires in cytomegalovirus infection. Study details: A matching HLA type, together with CMV infection, was signaled by public TCR beta signatures.

MiXCR, run by TCRdb on the reads, gives a single entry per CDR3 protein. The sample records roughly 720,000 distinct CDR3 sequences, approximately 34% being singletons. Findings of the study overall: HLA-C-restricted CMV clonotypes gave the most frequent clonotype in two of eight donors. Cumulative public TCR beta family frequency identified CMV carriers with the relevant HLA.

The V end was cut by 6 bases, the J end by 7 bases, with 13 bases between. The CDR3 consists of 14 residues. The J gene is TRBJ1-6, the V gene TRBV12-3 or TRBV12-4; D is possibly TRBD1 (5 bases). The sequencing input was PBMCs. This TCR came from a human donor in good health (CMV status not recorded). Some clones in this sample may be carry-over from other donors' samples. CDR3 bases: TGTGCCAGCAGGCTAGGTTGGGGGAATTCACCCCTCCACTTT. Its protein product is CASRLGWGNSPLHF.